This T cell receptor beta chain came from a study of CD8+CD57+ T cells in acquired aplastic anemia. Whoever was chosen for sequencing had shown CD8+CD57+ cell expansion by flow cytometry. No patient had been given any therapy when blood was sampled. A word on this clonotype: The antigen is not known.

Study-level findings and limits: The study identified 25 to 30 CD8+ CDR3 sequences shared by patients and controls.

Genomic DNA constituted the template upon which TCR beta VDJ and CDR3 profiling was performed. From the reads, TCRdb called clonotypes with MiXCR, one entry per CDR3 protein. The profile shows 100,000 to 150,000 distinct CDR3 sequences, approximately 40% of them singletons. The sample consisted of sorted CD4+, CD8+, or CD8+CD57+ T cells (not recorded which) from PBMCs. This sequence was found in a human donor with aplastic anemia.

The chain's CDR3 is CASSATGGGNTIYF. The CDR3 DNA reads TGTGCCAGCAGCGCGACAGGGGGTGGAAACACCATATATTTT. The rearrangement uses TRBV9 and TRBJ1-3; 9 bases agree with TRBD1. The germline V gene has CDR1 SGDLS and CDR2 YYNGEE. CDR3 length: 14 residues. V shed 3 bases, J shed 3 bases, and the junction held 1 base outside the gene matches. The variable domain in full, completed from reference TRBV9 and TRBJ1-3, reads DSGVTQTPKHLITATGQRVTLRCSPRSGDLSVYWYQQSLDQGLQFLIQYYNGEERAKGNILERFSAQQFPDLHSELNLSSLELGDSALYFCASSATGGGNTIYFGEGSWLTVV.